A single sample gave rise to the 12 T cell receptor beta chains below, sequenced in a study of CD8 T cells in ankylosing spondylitis. Using its own MiXCR run on the 5' RACE reads, TCRdb lists one record per CDR3 protein. The sample holds about 110,000 distinct CDR3 sequences; approximately 25% are singletons and the top ten take 12%. Source material: synovial fluid, either unsorted or a sorted T cell fraction (not recorded which). These receptors were obtained from a male donor with ankylosing spondylitis.

This sequence joins TRBV20-1 and TRBJ2-7; 7 nucleotides align to TRBD1. The germline V gene encodes CDR1 DFQATT and CDR2 SNEGSKA (reference sequence). The CDR3 has 16 amino acids. Trimming took 6 bases from V and 2 from J; bases not matched to a gene: 16. The CDR3, as DNA: TGCAGTGCCCCACTCTTCACAGGGGAAACTCCCTACGAGCAGTACTTC. Protein: CSAPLFTGETPYEQYF.

This sequence joins TRBV24-1 and TRBJ2-2; a possible D gene is TRBD1 (5 bases). CDR3 length: 16 amino acids. V was clipped by 0 bases and J by 1 base, with 8 bases between them. Germline assignment: CDR1 KGHDR and CDR2 SFDVKD. The CDR3 here is CATSDLAGMNTGELFF. The CDR3 DNA is TGTGCCACCAGTGATTTGGCAGGGATGAACACCGGGGAGCTGTTTTTT.

The V gene is TRBV7-2, the J gene TRBJ2-7; 9 positions match TRBD1. CDR3 length: 15 residues. V was clipped by 2 bases and J by 7 bases; unmatched bases: 9. Germline CDR1 is SGHTA and CDR2 is FQGNSA. The DNA for the CDR3 is TGTGCCAGCAGCTTAAAGAGTGGGGACAGGGTAGAGCAGTACTTC. It specifies CASSLKSGDRVEQYF.

The chain joins TRBV2 to TRBJ2-2; 8 bases match TRBD2. The CDR3 loop spans 15 amino acids. The V segment lost 7 bases and the J segment 4 bases; nucleotides outside the gene matches: 8. Germline CDR1 SNHLY, CDR2 FYNNEI. DNA for the CDR3: TGTGCCAGCAAACCGGGACTAGATGTCACCGGGGAGCTGTTTTTT. It is translated as CASKPGLDVTGELFF.

A few counts support this clonotype. The chain carries TRBV18 and TRBJ2-1; 7 bases agree with TRBD2. The CDR3 runs to 14 residues. With 3 bases clipped from V and 4 bases from J, the junction kept 3 bases outside the gene matches. The germline V gene encodes CDR1 KGHSH and CDR2 LQKENI. The CDR3 DNA is TGTGCCAGCTCACCCGGGCGGGAGTACAATGAGCAGTTCTTC. Translating it yields CASSPGREYNEQFF.

V usage is TRBV14 and J usage is TRBJ1-4; 7 nucleotides agree with TRBD1. The junction had 3 bases not matched to a gene; V was cut back by 1 base and J by 4 bases. CDR1 is SGHDN, CDR2 FVKESK, per germline. The CDR3 contains 15 residues. The CDR3 spells CASSQGGTVNEKLFF. The CDR3 DNA reads as TGTGCCAGCAGCCAAGGAGGGACAGTTAATGAAAAACTGTTTTTT.

The chain employs TRBV7-6 and TRBJ1-1; D uncertain. V dropped 2 bases and J dropped 8 bases, with 12 bases sitting between them. The CDR3 spans 13 residues. Germline-derived CDR1 and CDR2 are SGHVS and FNYEAQ. CDR3 in DNA: TGTGCCAGCAGCTTAAGCCCGGCAGGAGAAGCTTTCTTT. Translated: CASSLSPAGEAFF.

The chain combines TRBV3-1 with TRBJ2-4; D possibly corresponds to TRBD1 (5 bases). V was cut by 8 bases and J by 6 bases, with 11 bases left in between. This CDR3 has 12 amino acids. Per germline, CDR1 LGHDT and CDR2 YNNKEL (reference sequence). The CDR3: CASRDRGNIQYF. The CDR3 nucleotides are TGTGCCAGCCGTGATAGGGGAAACATTCAGTACTTC. Full variable domain (missing parts from reference TRBV3-1 and TRBJ2-4): DTAVSQTPKYLVTQMGNDKSIKCEQNLGHDTMYWYKQDSKKFLKIMFSYNNKELIINETVPNRFSPKSPDKAHLNLHINSLELGDSAVYFCASRDRGNIQYFGAGTRLSVL.

This rearrangement joins TRBV11-2 to TRBJ2-2, with D unclear. There are 13 residues in the CDR3. Between the trimmed V and J ends, which lost 6 bases and 1 base, there was a span of 6 bases. The germline V gene has CDR1 SGHAT and CDR2 FQNNGV. CDR3 nucleotides: TGTGCCAGCAGGCTGATGAACACCGGGGAGCTGTTTTTT. Translating it yields CASRLMNTGELFF.

The chain couples TRBV4-1 to TRBJ2-3, with D possibly being TRBD1 or TRBD2 (5 bases each). This CDR3 contains 14 residues. Germline assignment: CDR1 MGHRA and CDR2 YSYEKL. V was shortened by 1 base and J by 6 bases, with 11 bases between the two germline ends. The CDR3 sequence is CASSQGRDADTQYF. CDR3 bases: TGCGCCAGCAGCCAAGGACGGGACGCGGATACGCAGTATTTT.

This clonotype was seen a few times. This chain connects TRBV5-1 to TRBJ1-1, with D uncertain. The CDR3 sequence is 12 residues long. The V gene lost 0 bases and the J gene lost 5 bases, with 5 bases spanning the gap. Looked up from germline, CDR1 is SGHRS and CDR2 is YFSETQ. The CDR3 DNA reads TGCGCCAGCAGCTTGGATTGGACTGAAGCTTTCTTT. Its protein product is CASSLDWTEAFF. Full variable domain (remainder filled in from reference TRBV5-1 and TRBJ1-1): KAGVTQTPRYLIKTRGQQVTLSCSPISGHRSVSWYQQTPGQGLQFLFEYFSETQRNKGNFPGRFSGRQFSNSRSEMNVSTLELGDSALYLCASSLDWTEAFFGQGTRLTVV.

In its sample, this clonotype was seen a few times. The chain combines TRBV20-1 with TRBJ2-1, with D perhaps TRBD2 (5 bases). The V gene's germline CDR1 is DFQATT and CDR2 SNEGSKA (reference sequence). V was pared by 3 bases and J by 0 bases, with 9 bases between. The CDR3 has 14 amino acids. CDR3 sequence: CSASRRVSYNEQFF. The CDR3 region has the DNA TGCAGTGCTAGTCGGCGGGTCTCCTACAATGAGCAGTTCTTC.